The entry that follows covers one TCR beta chain sequence. The data originate from a study of pediatric ulcerative colitis. The CDR3 consists of 14 residues. V was shortened by 4 bases and J by 7 bases, with 17 bases between the two germline ends. Germline V gene sequence: CDR1 MNHEY, CDR2 SVGAGI. Clones were read by immunoSEQ multiplex PCR, and TCRdb kept only the in-frame ones, dropping some. This table holds about 64,000 clones, over 65% found once. The clonotype comes from a boy aged 5-17 years with moderate ulcerative colitis. The sample taken for sequencing was blood. V and J are TRBV6-5 and TRBJ2-7, with TRBD2 as a possible D gene (5 bases). The DNA of the CDR3 is TGTGCCAGCAGTTCCCACACACCTTCGGGGGAGCAGTACTTC. Amino acids: CASSSHTPSGEQYF.